This T cell receptor beta chain was sequenced for a study of blood T cell repertoires in COVID-19. Turning to the study itself: Both acute and convalescent COVID-19 samples were obtained from the United States, Italy and Spain.

Grouping used clinical history reported by participants in a survey and questionnaire. A COVID-19 case had been met by exposed participants during the 2 weeks before study entry. This CDR3 spans 16 amino acids. V was trimmed by 2 bases and J by 5 bases, leaving 19 bases between them. Germline V gives CDR1 SGHKS, CDR2 YYEKEE (reference sequence). Original processing notes: Estimation of nucleated cell counts was performed using reference gene primer amplification. Sequencing was performed with immunoSEQ multiplex PCR; in TCRdb, only in-frame clones are kept and a portion is missing. Clone size and the V and J calls come from that table; the DNA yielded D and trimming. The profile covers fewer than 350,000 clones, with about 91% appearing a single time and 2.8% taken by the ten largest.

The sample taken for sequencing was PBMCs or T cells enriched from blood (not recorded which). This receptor was identified in a man aged 40-49 years who had been exposed to COVID-19. The chain is built from TRBV5-5 and TRBJ2-5; tentatively, D is TRBD1 (5 bases). The CDR3 DNA sequence: TGTGCCAGCAGCTTTATCACAGGCACGGTGGCGGAGACCCAGTACTTC. Protein: CASSFITGTVAETQYF. Supplemented by reference TRBV5-5 and TRBJ2-5, the full variable domain reads DAGVTQSPTHLIKTRGQQVTLRCSPISGHKSVSWYQQVLGQGPQFIFQYYEKEERGRGNFPDRFSARQFPNYSSELNVNALLLGDSALYLCASSFITGTVAETQYFGPGTRLLVL.